The table lists the clone carrying this T cell receptor beta chain with a count of one. The target antigen is unknown. J lost 2 bases, V lost 3 bases, and 4 bases had no gene match. Germline values: CDR1 GTSNPN, CDR2 SVGIG (reference sequence). The length of the CDR3 is 15 residues. Reverse transcription of roughly 0.5 to 1 ug RNA used random hexamers. An immunoSEQ multiplex PCR generated amplified TCR beta CDR3 products spanning 54 Vbeta and 13 Jbeta. A single record per CDR3 protein comes from TCRdb applying MiXCR to the immunoSEQ multiplex PCR reads. The table shows 180,000 or so distinct CDR3 sequences, with 90% to 95% occurring only once. TCR beta sequences were obtained from blood CD8+ and CD4+ T cells. This sample is part of a study of CD8 T cells in Susac syndrome. The study's findings and limits: The study conceded that relatively few individuals underwent its TCR sequencing and HLA analysis.

This TCR was sampled from a human donor in good health. Sequencing was done on a sample of CD4+ T cells from PBMCs. The chain carries TRBV30 and TRBJ1-4; 9 bases fit TRBD1. CDR3 loop: CAWSPGQGTNEKLFF. The CDR3 coding sequence is TGTGCCTGGAGCCCCGGACAGGGGACTAATGAAAAACTGTTTTTT. Full variable domain (missing parts from reference TRBV30 and TRBJ1-4): SQTIHQWPATLVQPVGSPLSLECTVEGTSNPNLYWYRQAAGRGLQLLFYSVGIGQISSEVPQNLSASRPQDRQFILSSKKLLLSDSGFYLCAWSPGQGTNEKLFFGSGTQLSVL.